The present T cell receptor beta chain was sequenced within a study of shared clonotypes between healthy human individuals. Here immunoSEQ multiplex PCR was the method, and the copy in TCRdb shows in-frame clones only, minus some. The table has around 1.1 million clones, 70% to 85% seen once; the top ten hold approximately 0.9%. This clone was found once. Germline lookup yields CDR1 SGHRS and CDR2 YFSETQ. The CDR3 is made up of 16 amino acids. Trimming took 6 bases from V and 0 from J, leaving 16 bases between them. The sequenced material came from memory CD4+ T cells from PBMCs. The subset is: CD45RA-negative fraction. The chain joins TRBV5-1 to TRBJ2-1; D unresolved. This receptor was obtained from a man aged 18-30 years in good health. Some clones in this sample may be carry-over from other donors' samples. CDR3 in amino acids: CASTLLPGVSYNEQFF. CDR3 nucleotides: TGCGCCAGCACTCTCCTCCCGGGCGTCTCCTACAATGAGCAGTTCTTC.